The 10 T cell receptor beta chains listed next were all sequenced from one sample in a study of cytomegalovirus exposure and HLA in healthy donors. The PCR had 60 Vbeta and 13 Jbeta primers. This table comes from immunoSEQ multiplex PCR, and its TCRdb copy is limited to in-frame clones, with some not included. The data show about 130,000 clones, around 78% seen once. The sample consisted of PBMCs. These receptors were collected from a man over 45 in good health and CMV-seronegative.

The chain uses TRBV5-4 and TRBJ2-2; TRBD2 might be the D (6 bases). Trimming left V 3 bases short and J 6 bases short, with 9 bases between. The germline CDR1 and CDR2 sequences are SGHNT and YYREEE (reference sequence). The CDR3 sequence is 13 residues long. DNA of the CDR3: TGTGCCAGCAGCTCGGGAGATTCCGGGGAGCTGTTTTTT. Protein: CASSSGDSGELFF.

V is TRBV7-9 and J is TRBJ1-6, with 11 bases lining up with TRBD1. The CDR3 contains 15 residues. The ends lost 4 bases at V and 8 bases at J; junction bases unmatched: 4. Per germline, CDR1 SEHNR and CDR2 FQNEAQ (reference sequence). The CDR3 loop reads CASSWDRGSDSPLHF. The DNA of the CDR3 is TGTGCCAGCAGCTGGGACAGGGGGTCTGATTCACCCCTCCACTTT.

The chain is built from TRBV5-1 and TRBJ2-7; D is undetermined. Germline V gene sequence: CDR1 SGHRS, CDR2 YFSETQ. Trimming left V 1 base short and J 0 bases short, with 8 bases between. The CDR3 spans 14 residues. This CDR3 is CASSLTATSYEQYF. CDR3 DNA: TGCGCCAGCAGCTTGACAGCCACCTCCTACGAGCAGTACTTC.

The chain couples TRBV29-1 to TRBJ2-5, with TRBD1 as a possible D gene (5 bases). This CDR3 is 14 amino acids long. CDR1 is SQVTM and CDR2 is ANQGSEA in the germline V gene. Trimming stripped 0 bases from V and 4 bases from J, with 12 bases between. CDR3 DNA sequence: TGCAGCGTTGAAGATCAGGGTAGGGTAGAGACCCAGTACTTC. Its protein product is CSVEDQGRVETQYF.

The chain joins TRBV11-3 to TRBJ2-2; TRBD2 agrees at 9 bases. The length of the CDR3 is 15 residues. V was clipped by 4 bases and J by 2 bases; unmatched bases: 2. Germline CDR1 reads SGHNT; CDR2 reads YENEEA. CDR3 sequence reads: CASSSGTSNTGELFF. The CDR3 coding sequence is TGTGCCAGCAGCTCCGGGACTAGCAACACCGGGGAGCTGTTTTTT.

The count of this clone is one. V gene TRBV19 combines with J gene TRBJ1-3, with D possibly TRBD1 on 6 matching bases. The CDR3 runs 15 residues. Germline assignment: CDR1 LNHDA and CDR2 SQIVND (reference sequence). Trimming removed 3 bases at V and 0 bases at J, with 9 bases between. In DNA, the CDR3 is TGTGCCAGTAGTATCGCACAGGGCTCTGGAAACACCATATATTTT. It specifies CASSIAQGSGNTIYF.

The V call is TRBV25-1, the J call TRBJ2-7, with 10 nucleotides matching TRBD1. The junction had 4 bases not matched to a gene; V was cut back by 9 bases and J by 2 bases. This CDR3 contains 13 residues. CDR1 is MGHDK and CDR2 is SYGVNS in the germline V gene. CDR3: CARGQGDTYEQYV. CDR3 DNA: TGTGCCAGAGGACAGGGGGACACCTACGAGCAGTACGTC.

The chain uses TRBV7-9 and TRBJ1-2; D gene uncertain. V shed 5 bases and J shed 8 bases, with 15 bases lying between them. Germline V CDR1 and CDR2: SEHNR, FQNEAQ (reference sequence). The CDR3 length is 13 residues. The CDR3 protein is CASSPGRQGGYTF. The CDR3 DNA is TGTGCCAGCAGCCCCGGGAGACAAGGCGGCTACACCTTC. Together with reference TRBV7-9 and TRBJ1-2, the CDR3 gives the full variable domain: DTGVSQNPRHKITKRGQNVTFRCDPISEHNRLYWYRQTLGQGPEFLTYFQNEAQLEKSRLLSDRFSAERPKGSFSTLEIQRTEQGDSAMYLCASSPGRQGGYTFGSGTRLTVV.

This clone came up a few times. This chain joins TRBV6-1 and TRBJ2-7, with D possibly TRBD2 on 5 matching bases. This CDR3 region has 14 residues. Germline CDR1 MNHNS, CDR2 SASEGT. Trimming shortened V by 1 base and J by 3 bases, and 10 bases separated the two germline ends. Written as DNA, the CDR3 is TGTGCCAGCAGTGAAGGACGGGGTGACTACGAGCAGTACGTC. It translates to CASSEGRGDYEQYV.

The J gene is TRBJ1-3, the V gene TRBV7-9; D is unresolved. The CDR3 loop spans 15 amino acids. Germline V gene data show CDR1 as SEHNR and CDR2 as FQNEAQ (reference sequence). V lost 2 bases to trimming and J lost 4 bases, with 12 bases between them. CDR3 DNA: TGTGCCAGCAGCTTAAACCCGGGTTCGGGAAACACCATATATTTT. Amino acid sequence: CASSLNPGSGNTIYF. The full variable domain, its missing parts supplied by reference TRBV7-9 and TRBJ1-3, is DTGVSQNPRHKITKRGQNVTFRCDPISEHNRLYWYRQTLGQGPEFLTYFQNEAQLEKSRLLSDRFSAERPKGSFSTLEIQRTEQGDSAMYLCASSLNPGSGNTIYFGEGSWLTVV.